One T cell receptor (beta chain) is described in this entry. This clone was seen a single time. It has no known antigen specificity. Within one base of it there is no much larger clone, and no base qualities were kept. This record comes from a study of shared clonotypes between healthy human individuals (dated by TCRdb to the early 2020s). Study-level background: A couple of women and three men aged 18 to 49 years were included in the cohort. Each donor's leukapheresis produced roughly between roughly 0.85 and 9.5 billion PBMCs. Libraries were prepared and TCR repertoires were sequenced by different laboratories using diverse techniques, in order to increase sequencing depth and limit assay-specific biases. For each donor, CD4 naive and CD4 memory were each given three plates, CD8 naive was given two plates, and CD8 memory was given one plate. To estimate repertoire size and how much clonotype sharing occurs between individuals, the study deeply sequenced the blood TCR repertoires of a handful of healthy adults.

Using the deep immunoSEQ assay, TCR CDR3 regions were amplified from genomic DNA by multiplex PCR. Extracted genomic DNA from each cell subset was distributed evenly across all wells of several immunoSEQ 96-well plates, and each plate was treated as a replicate. For sorted subsets, around 0.2 ug of genomic DNA, equivalent to about 30,000 T cell genomes, went into each replicate PCR. Purified libraries were measured with a Qubit 3.0 fluorometer, size-checked on a Bioanalyzer 2100, and measured again with the KAPA Library Quantification kit. A separate single-read 150-cycle Illumina NextSeq 550 flow cell was used to sequence each immunoSEQ 96-well plate. The study's processing was this. Because the immunoSEQ output held only junctional sequences and lacked quality scores, the filtering could not match the filtering applied to full-length reads. To assign V/J genes and CDR3, sequences were annotated using PyIR, a Python wrapper for IgBLAST v1.9, with IMGT germline references. Reads with weak V/J assignments (E-value above 1e-6), missing CDR3, stop codons, out-of-frame junctions, or ambiguous translated residues were removed. V3J clonotypes were defined as sequences sharing the same inferred V gene, J gene, and CDR3 amino acid sequence. Percentage overlap between repertoires was computed as shared unique clonotypes divided by the size of the smaller repertoire. Three approaches were used to assess repertoire richness: RTK rarefaction, the Chao1 estimator, and Recon v2.1 estimates of unobserved clonotypes. Generation probabilities for all TCRbeta clonotypes obtained by the gDNA method from a handful of donors were computed using OLGA. TCRdb holds this immuneACCESS table with in-frame rearrangements only. Some clones are missing; in checked studies, unresolved V genes explain under half, and the rest has no known cause. The V and J calls and clone size are taken from that table; D and trimming were inferred from the DNA. The sample yields roughly 1,800,000 clones; about 95% were counted once. The ten top clones hold 0.95% to 1.5% of the sample.

The germline V gene (reference sequence) gives CDR1 as SGHNT and CDR2 as YYREEE. The CDR3 runs 14 amino acids, cysteine and phenylalanine included. The only DNA kept is the CDR3, 42 bases in frame from the first base. At the junction V is shortened by 3 bases and J by 2 bases; bases outside the gene matches: 4. CD8 naive samples were CD45RO-negative cells positively selected for CCR7, giving a CD45RA+CCR7+ population that excluded TemRA cells. Healthy HIV-negative adults with no recently reported acute infections or vaccinations were included as donors. Only Caucasian adults living in Nashville, Tennessee, USA were represented among the donors. After blood collection by leukapheresis, PBMCs were isolated using Ficoll-Histopaque density gradient centrifugation and then cryopreserved in the vapor phase of liquid nitrogen. Analytical flow cytometry was used to check the purity and quantity of each magnetically sorted T cell population. From each sorted fraction, genomic DNA was isolated and quantified by UV absorbance on a Nanodrop 2000c.

Broad study findings and their caveats: Sampling was limited to blood, and TCR repertoires in tissue likely differ from TCR repertoires in blood. Naive subsets generally had larger estimated clonotype richness than memory subsets. Compared with non-shared clonotypes, clonotypes shared by all four sorted-subset donors had higher generation probabilities. Pairwise subsampling led to the expectation that sequencing depth would affect the degree of clonotype sharing among donors. The genetic and exposure-history diversity represented was limited by the small number of donors. Incomplete sequencing was indicated by rarefaction of sorted-subset datasets, despite the large sequencing depth. Across a few donors, 5% to 6% of naive CD4, around 3.5% of naive CD8, 2% to 2.5% of memory CD4, and about 0.4% of memory CD8 clonotypes were shared.

The rearrangement joined TRBV5-4 to TRBJ2-7; 8 bases in between match TRBD1. Sample: naive CD8+ T cells sorted from blood. This sample's cell subset or site label indicates: CD45RA+CCR7+. The source is a man younger than 35 in good health. This receptor has the CDR3 CASSWGQATYEQYF. The nucleotide sequence reads as follows: TGTGCCAGCAGCTGGGGACAGGCTACCTACGAGCAGTACTTC.